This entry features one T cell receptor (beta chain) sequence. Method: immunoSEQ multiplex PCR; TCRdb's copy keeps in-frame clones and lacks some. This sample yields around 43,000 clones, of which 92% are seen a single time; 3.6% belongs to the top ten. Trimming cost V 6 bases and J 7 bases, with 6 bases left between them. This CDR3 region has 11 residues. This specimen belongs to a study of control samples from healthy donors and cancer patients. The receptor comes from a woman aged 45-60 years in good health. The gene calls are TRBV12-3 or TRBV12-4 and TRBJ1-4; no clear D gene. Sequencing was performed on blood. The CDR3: CASSRLEKLFF. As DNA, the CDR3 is TGTGCCAGCAGCCGACTTGAAAAACTGTTTTTT.